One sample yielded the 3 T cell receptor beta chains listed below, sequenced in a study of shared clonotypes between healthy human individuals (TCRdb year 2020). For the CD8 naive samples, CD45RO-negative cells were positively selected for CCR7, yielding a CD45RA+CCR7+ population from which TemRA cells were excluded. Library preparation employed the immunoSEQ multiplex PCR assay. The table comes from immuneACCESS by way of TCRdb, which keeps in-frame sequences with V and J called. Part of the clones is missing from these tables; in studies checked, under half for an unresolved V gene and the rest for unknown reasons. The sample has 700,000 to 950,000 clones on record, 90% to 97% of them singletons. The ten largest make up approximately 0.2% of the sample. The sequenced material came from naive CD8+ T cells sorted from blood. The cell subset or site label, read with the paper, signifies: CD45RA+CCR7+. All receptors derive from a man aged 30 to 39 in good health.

Here the CDR3 reads CASSYGWGKETQYF. The CDR3 DNA reads as TGTGCCAGCAGTTACGGGTGGGGCAAAGAGACCCAGTACTTC. This chain uses TRBV6-5 with TRBJ2-5, with D possibly TRBD1 on 5 matching bases. The germline CDR1 and CDR2 sequences are MNHEY and SVGAGI. Between the trimmed V and J ends, which lost 2 bases and 3 bases, there was a span of 10 bases. This CDR3 comprises 14 residues.

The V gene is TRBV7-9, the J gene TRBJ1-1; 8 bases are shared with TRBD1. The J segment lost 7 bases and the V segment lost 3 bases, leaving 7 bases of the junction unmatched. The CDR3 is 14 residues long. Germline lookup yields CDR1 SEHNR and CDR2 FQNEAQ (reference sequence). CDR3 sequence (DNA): TGTGCCAGCAGCTTCACCTCGACAGGGGTTGAAGCTTTCTTT. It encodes CASSFTSTGVEAFF.

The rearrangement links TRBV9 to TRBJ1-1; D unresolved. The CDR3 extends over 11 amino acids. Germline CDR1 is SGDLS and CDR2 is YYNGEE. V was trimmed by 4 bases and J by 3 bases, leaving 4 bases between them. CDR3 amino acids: CASSSDTEAFF. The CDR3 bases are TGTGCCAGCAGCTCGGACACTGAAGCTTTCTTT.